Following are 21 T cell receptor beta chains from one sample sequenced in a study of cytomegalovirus exposure and HLA in healthy donors. The PCR made use of 60 Vbeta and 13 Jbeta primers. The data were produced by immunoSEQ multiplex PCR, yet TCRdb's version contains in-frame clones alone and is incomplete. The data contain roughly 250,000 clones, about 66% of them seen just once; the ten biggest clones take up 2% to 2.5%. The sequenced material came from PBMCs. All receptors derive from a female donor in good health and CMV-seronegative.

V and J are TRBV13 and TRBJ1-2, with TRBD1 matching 8 bases. Unmatched junction bases numbered 3, after V lost 4 bases and J lost 5 bases. The CDR3 is 13 amino acids. Germline V gene data show CDR1 as PRHDT and CDR2 as FYEKMQ (reference sequence). CDR3 in amino acids: CASSSDRAYGYTF. The CDR3 nucleotides are TGTGCCAGCAGCTCGGACAGGGCATATGGCTACACCTTC.

The gene calls are TRBV11-2 and TRBJ2-7, with 12 positions matching TRBD2. J gave up 3 bases and V 5 bases, and 8 bases lay outside the gene matches. The CDR3 extends over 16 amino acids. Looked up from germline, CDR1 is SGHAT and CDR2 is FQNNGV. CDR3 coding DNA: TGTGCCAGCAGCCGACTAGCGGGAGAGGGGGTCTACGAGCAGTACTTC. Amino acid sequence: CASSRLAGEGVYEQYF.

This chain connects TRBV7-3 to TRBJ2-7; no clear D gene. Germline CDR1 and CDR2: SGHTA and FQGTGA. The length of the CDR3 is 13 residues. The V and J ends lost 1 base and 0 bases respectively, with 4 bases between them. The CDR3 sequence: CASSLIHSYEQYF. CDR3 DNA sequence: TGTGCCAGCAGCTTAATACACTCCTACGAGCAGTACTTC.

J is TRBJ2-7 and V is TRBV7-2; D is perhaps TRBD2 (5 bases). The germline V gene has CDR1 SGHTA and CDR2 FQGNSA. V dropped 7 bases and J dropped 0 bases, with 13 bases sitting between them. This CDR3 comprises 14 residues. Written as DNA, the CDR3 is TGTGCCAGCAACATCGAGGCGGGCTCCTACGAGCAGTACTTC. Translated: CASNIEAGSYEQYF.

The DNA of the CDR3 is TGTGCCAGCAGCTCGGAACGCGGGGTACATTTCCAGCATTTT. Its translation is CASSSERGVHFQHF. V gene TRBV7-2 combines with J gene TRBJ1-5; no definite D call. The CDR3 spans 14 residues. Germline V gene data show CDR1 as SGHTA and CDR2 as FQGNSA. The germline V and J ends were trimmed by 4 bases and 12 bases, with 19 bases remaining between them.

The rearrangement uses TRBV5-1 and TRBJ2-3, with D possibly TRBD2 on 5 matching bases. The CDR3 loop spans 14 amino acids. Between the trimmed V and J ends, which lost 0 bases and 1 base, there was a span of 6 bases. Germline V gene data show CDR1 as SGHRS and CDR2 as YFSETQ. The DNA of the CDR3 is TGCGCCAGCAGCTTGGCGCGGGGCACAGATACGCAGTATTTT. This codes for CASSLARGTDTQYF.

The chain is built from TRBV11-2 and TRBJ2-2, with no clear D. There are 16 residues in the CDR3. V was trimmed by 1 base and J by 5 bases, leaving 14 bases between them. Germline-derived CDR1 and CDR2 are SGHAT and FQNNGV. For the CDR3, the DNA is TGTGCCAGCAGCTTAGGCGTCACCCCCGGGACCGGGGAGCTGTTTTTT. It encodes CASSLGVTPGTGELFF.

This chain joins TRBV9 and TRBJ2-7; a weak D match, TRBD2 (6 bases). V dropped 2 bases and J dropped 6 bases, with 15 bases sitting between them. From germline, CDR1 is SGDLS and CDR2 YYNGEE. The CDR3 loop spans 14 amino acids. CDR3 coding DNA: TGTGCCAGCAGCGTTAGCGGAGTGTTCGGCGAGCAGTACTTC. As protein: CASSVSGVFGEQYF.

The chain has TRBV6-1 and TRBJ1-6; TRBD1 is a possible D gene (5 bases). Germline-derived CDR1 and CDR2 are MNHNS and SASEGT. V lost 6 bases to trimming and J lost 10 bases, with 10 bases between them. The CDR3 sequence is 12 residues long. The CDR3 sequence is CASRWGLSPLHF. The CDR3 DNA sequence: TGTGCCAGCAGATGGGGCCTATCACCCCTCCACTTT.

CDR3 bases: TGTGCCAGCAGCCGACAAGCCCCCTACGGAGCTTTCTTT. Translating gives CASSRQAPYGAFF. The chain is built from TRBV28 and TRBJ1-1; D not certain. From germline, CDR1 is MDHEN and CDR2 SYDVKM. The CDR3 length is 13 residues. Trimming shortened V by 6 bases and J by 10 bases, and 18 bases separated the two germline ends.

V and J are TRBV4-2 and TRBJ2-1; 7 nucleotides align to TRBD1. This CDR3 contains 17 residues. The germline CDR1 and CDR2 sequences are LGHNA and YNFKEQ. The V and J ends lost 2 bases and 2 bases, in that order; junction bases with no gene match: 9. CDR3 sequence: CASSQSTTGSPYNEQFF. In DNA, the CDR3 is TGTGCCAGCAGCCAATCGACGACAGGGAGTCCCTACAATGAGCAGTTCTTC.

The gene calls are TRBV9 and TRBJ2-2; 7 bases are shared with TRBD1. Germline V CDR1 and CDR2: SGDLS, YYNGEE. The V segment lost 3 bases and the J segment 4 bases; nucleotides outside the gene matches: 0. The CDR3 totals 13 residues. The CDR3 sequence is CASSGTGTGELFF. The CDR3 DNA sequence: TGTGCCAGCAGCGGGACAGGCACCGGGGAGCTGTTTTTT. The full variable domain, rest sourced from reference TRBV9 and TRBJ2-2, is DSGVTQTPKHLITATGQRVTLRCSPRSGDLSVYWYQQSLDQGLQFLIQYYNGEERAKGNILERFSAQQFPDLHSELNLSSLELGDSALYFCASSGTGTGELFFGEGSRLTVL.

This chain uses TRBV6-4 with TRBJ2-3; TRBD2 is a possible D gene (5 bases). CDR1 and CDR2 (germline): MRHNA, SNTAGT. Trimming took off 4 bases at V and 3 bases at J, with 14 bases between the two ends. The CDR3 consists of 15 residues. CDR3 in amino acids: CASSVGPTGTDTQYF. DNA of the CDR3: TGTGCCAGCAGTGTAGGTCCCACGGGGACAGATACGCAGTATTTT.

This clone was observed a few times. The gene calls are TRBV27 and TRBJ2-7, with 9 bases identical to TRBD2. Germline V gives CDR1 MNHEY, CDR2 SMNVEV (reference sequence). The CDR3 sequence is 16 residues long. V was clipped by 0 bases and J by 6 bases; unmatched bases: 9. CDR3 in amino acids: CASSLSKAGGPGEQYF. CDR3 nucleotide sequence: TGTGCCAGCAGTTTATCGAAGGCGGGAGGGCCTGGCGAGCAGTACTTC.

This chain joins TRBV9 and TRBJ2-7; no clear D gene. The CDR3 spans 14 residues. V was clipped by 0 bases and J by 5 bases, with 12 bases between them. CDR1 SGDLS and CDR2 YYNGEE come from the germline V gene. The CDR3 protein is CASSVGSRPDEQYF. In DNA form, the CDR3 reads TGTGCCAGCAGCGTAGGATCTAGGCCAGACGAGCAGTACTTC.

This chain joins TRBV29-1 and TRBJ2-5, with TRBD1 matching over 7 bases. The germline V gene encodes CDR1 SQVTM and CDR2 ANQGSEA. With 6 bases clipped from V and 1 base from J, the junction kept 2 bases outside the gene matches. CDR3 length equals 12 residues. The CDR3 nucleotides are TGCAGCGTGTGGACAGGCCAAGAGACCCAGTACTTC. Translating gives CSVWTGQETQYF.

CDR3 DNA sequence: TGTGCCAGCAGCTTGGGACGGGTGGCCAATTCACCCCTCCACTTT. Amino acids: CASSLGRVANSPLHF. The chain combines TRBV5-6 with TRBJ1-6; no firm D call. Trimming removed 0 bases at V and 7 bases at J, with 11 bases between. CDR1 is SGHDT and CDR2 is YYEEEE in the germline V gene. This CDR3 has 15 residues.

The rearrangement uses TRBV5-1 and TRBJ2-3; 10 positions agree with TRBD2. The CDR3 contains 15 residues. V lost 4 bases, J lost 1 base, and 3 bases stayed unmatched. Germline loops: CDR1 SGHRS, CDR2 YFSETQ. The CDR3 DNA sequence: TGCGCCAGCAGCGCCGGGACTAGCGGCACAGATACGCAGTATTTT. As protein: CASSAGTSGTDTQYF.

This clone occurred a few times. The chain couples TRBV21-1 to TRBJ2-7; the D call TRBD1 from the table was never checked on the DNA. TRBV21-1 is a pseudogene segment. The CDR3 runs to 15 residues. The CDR3 DNA is TGTGCCAGCAGCAAAGGAGACAGGGGAACCTACGAGCAGTACTTC. Protein: CASSKGDRGTYEQYF.

The chain links TRBV5-1 to TRBJ2-7; D is unclear. The length of the CDR3 is 12 residues. V gave up 7 bases and J gave up 3 bases, with 11 bases separating them. The germline V gene has CDR1 SGHRS and CDR2 YFSETQ. CDR3 bases: TGCGCCAGCTCCTCCTCGGGCTACGAGCAGTACTTC. The encoded protein is CASSSSGYEQYF.

The rearrangement joins TRBV27 to TRBJ2-7, with D possibly TRBD1 on 5 matching bases. CDR3 size: 15 residues. V lost 3 bases, J lost 4 bases, and 16 bases lay in between. Per germline, CDR1 MNHEY and CDR2 SMNVEV (reference sequence). The CDR3 sequence: CASSLTATNTYEQYF. In nucleotides, the CDR3 is TGTGCCAGCAGTTTGACAGCAACGAATACATACGAGCAGTACTTC.